These 22 T cell receptor beta chains were sequenced from one sample in a study of identical twins. In TCRdb, the 5' RACE reads were re-called with MiXCR into one record per CDR3 protein. This sample yields 690,000 or so distinct CDR3 sequences, of which approximately 9% are seen a single time; approximately 0.89% belongs to the top ten. This sample was also put to use in a study of yellow fever vaccine responses in identical twins.

Sequenced input: PBMCs. These receptors originate from a woman in her late teens or twenties in good health.

This clonotype was found many times. V and J are TRBV20-1 and TRBJ2-1; TRBD2 matches 9 bases. Germline CDR1 is DFQATT and CDR2 is SNEGSKA (reference sequence). The CDR3 runs to 18 residues. Losses at the gene ends were 0 bases for V and 0 bases for J; bases not matched to a gene: 9. The CDR3 nucleotides read TGCAGTGCTAGAGAGGGAGGGGGACTAGCTGGCTCCTACAATGAGCAGTTCTTC. Translation: CSAREGGGLAGSYNEQFF.

The table lists this clonotype with a few counts. The genes are TRBV20-1 and TRBJ2-3; the match to TRBD1 covers 7 bases. With V trimmed by 3 bases and J by 2 bases, 5 bases remained unmatched. Germline-derived CDR1 and CDR2 are DFQATT and SNEGSKA (reference sequence). This CDR3 region has 14 residues. The CDR3 nucleotides are TGCAGTGCTAGTATACAGGGGAACACAGATACGCAGTATTTT. Encoded protein: CSASIQGNTDTQYF.

The table lists this clonotype with a few counts. The chain joins TRBV24-1 to TRBJ2-5; 10 nucleotides agree with TRBD1. CDR1 and CDR2 from the germline V gene are KGHDR and SFDVKD. There are 15 residues in the CDR3. Trimming cost V 0 bases and J 4 bases; bases outside gene matches: 1. Here the CDR3 DNA reads TGTGCCACCAGTGATTTGGGACAGGGGGGAGAGACCCAGTACTTC. Translating it yields CATSDLGQGGETQYF.

V usage is TRBV30 and J usage is TRBJ2-1; the D is unclear. V was pared by 1 base and J by 6 bases, with 4 bases between. This CDR3 is built from 11 residues. Looked up from germline, CDR1 is GTSNPN and CDR2 is SVGIG (reference sequence). The CDR3 DNA sequence: TGTGCCTGGAGTGGGGTCAATGAGCAGTTCTTC. Its protein is CAWSGVNEQFF. The full variable domain, its missing parts supplied by reference TRBV30 and TRBJ2-1, is SQTIHQWPATLVQPVGSPLSLECTVEGTSNPNLYWYRQAAGRGLQLLFYSVGIGQISSEVPQNLSASRPQDRQFILSSKKLLLSDSGFYLCAWSGVNEQFFGPGTRLTVL.

This clonotype was seen more than once but under ten times. As DNA, the CDR3 is TGTGCCAGCAGCCCCCAGTGGGGCTATGGCTACACCTTC. This translates into CASSPQWGYGYTF. This chain joins TRBV12-3 or TRBV12-4 and TRBJ1-2; no clear D gene. V lost 6 bases to trimming and J lost 4 bases, with 12 bases between them. This CDR3 region has 13 residues.

The chain links TRBV5-4 to TRBJ2-2; D gene uncertain. Per germline, CDR1 SGHNT and CDR2 YYREEE (reference sequence). The CDR3 contains 15 residues. V was clipped by 0 bases and J by 0 bases, with 6 bases between them. The chain's CDR3 is CASSLGSANTGELFF. The CDR3 nucleotides are TGTGCCAGCAGCTTGGGGTCCGCGAACACCGGGGAGCTGTTTTTT.

This clonotype was counted only a few times. V is TRBV7-2 and J is TRBJ2-5; 11 bases map to TRBD1. Germline trimming cut 4 bases from V and 1 base from J; bases unmatched to any gene: 5. Germline assignment: CDR1 SGHTA and CDR2 FQGNSA. CDR3 length: 16 amino acids. In nucleotides, the CDR3 is TGTGCCAGCAGCTCGGGACAGGGGGTGTCCCAAGAGACCCAGTACTTC. It specifies CASSSGQGVSQETQYF. The full variable domain, in which reference TRBV7-2 and TRBJ2-5 provide the parts outside the CDR3, is GAGVSQSPSNKVTEKGKDVELRCDPISGHTALYWYRQSLGQGLEFLIYFQGNSAPDKSGLPSDRFSAERTGGSVSTLTIQRTQQEDSAVYLCASSSGQGVSQETQYFGPGTRLLVL.

This clonotype has at least ten counts. This chain uses TRBV3-1 with TRBJ2-5, with D possibly TRBD2 on 5 matching bases. The V gene lost 1 base and the J gene lost 5 bases, with 14 bases spanning the gap. CDR1 and CDR2 (germline): LGHDT, YNNKEL (reference sequence). The CDR3 consists of 15 residues. As DNA, the CDR3 is TGTGCCAGCAGCCAAGTCCTCCGGGGATGGGAGACCCAGTACTTC. It encodes CASSQVLRGWETQYF.

CDR3 residues: CSVGIAGGHETQYF. The CDR3 bases are TGCAGCGTTGGGATCGCGGGGGGGCACGAGACCCAGTACTTC. This chain links TRBV29-1 with TRBJ2-5; 9 nucleotides agree with TRBD2. Germline V gives CDR1 SQVTM, CDR2 ANQGSEA. V shed 4 bases and J 5 bases; nucleotides not matched to a gene: 8. The CDR3 totals 14 residues.

Only a few counts were recorded for this clonotype. This chain links TRBV7-9 with TRBJ2-7, with D unresolved. V was cut by 1 base and J by 0 bases, with 16 bases left in between. CDR1 and CDR2 from the germline V gene are SEHNR and FQNEAQ (reference sequence). The CDR3 is made up of 17 amino acids. CDR3 coding DNA: TGTGCCAGCAGCTTAGGGCCGATGGAGCCCCTCTCCTACGAGCAGTACTTC. This codes for CASSLGPMEPLSYEQYF.

V usage is TRBV15 and J usage is TRBJ2-3, with D perhaps matching TRBD2 (6 bases). The germline CDR1 and CDR2 sequences are LNHNV and YYDKDF (reference sequence). The V gene lost 0 bases and the J gene lost 6 bases, with 10 bases spanning the gap. This CDR3 comprises 14 residues. The chain's CDR3 is CATSRDRGWDTQYF. Written as DNA, the CDR3 is TGTGCCACCAGCAGAGATCGGGGGTGGGATACGCAGTATTTT.

The J gene is TRBJ2-1, the V gene TRBV20-1, with TRBD2 matching 7 bases. This CDR3 spans 14 amino acids. J gave up 1 base and V 3 bases, and 3 bases lay outside the gene matches. Germline assignment: CDR1 DFQATT and CDR2 SNEGSKA (reference sequence). The CDR3 reads CSASGRNSYNEQFF. In DNA, the CDR3 is TGCAGTGCTAGCGGGAGGAATTCCTACAATGAGCAGTTCTTC.

This clonotype was observed a handful of times. The V gene is TRBV7-9, the J gene TRBJ2-3; TRBD2 is a possible D gene (7 bases). Germline V gives CDR1 SEHNR, CDR2 FQNEAQ (reference sequence). The CDR3 runs to 15 residues. Trimming shortened V by 5 bases and J by 6 bases, and 18 bases separated the two germline ends. The CDR3 loop is CASSGGLAVVDTQYF. The CDR3 nucleotides are TGTGCCAGCAGCGGGGGGCTAGCGGTAGTGGATACGCAGTATTTT.

This clonotype has a count of ten or more. The chain employs TRBV7-2 and TRBJ2-5; TRBD1 aligns across 8 bases. This CDR3 is built from 14 residues. Germline lookup yields CDR1 SGHTA and CDR2 FQGNSA. With V trimmed by 8 bases and J by 5 bases, 10 bases remained unmatched. The CDR3 nucleotides are TGTGCCAGCCAATCCCACAGGGGGGTGGAGACCCAGTACTTC. It specifies CASQSHRGVETQYF.

This clonotype was seen repeatedly, ten times or more. This chain links TRBV7-9 with TRBJ2-7; maybe TRBD2 (5 bases). Germline CDR1 SEHNR, CDR2 FQNEAQ (reference sequence). The CDR3 loop spans 14 amino acids. The V and J ends lost 4 bases and 5 bases respectively, with 15 bases between them. The CDR3 DNA sequence: TGTGCCAGCAGCTCCCGGGAAGTCGTCAACGAGCAGTACTTC. Translated: CASSSREVVNEQYF.

This chain uses TRBV18 with TRBJ2-7; TRBD1 aligns across 8 bases. CDR1 and CDR2 (germline): KGHSH, LQKENI. V lost 1 base to trimming and J lost 6 bases; unmatched junction nucleotides: 2. The CDR3 covers 13 residues. CDR3 sequence (DNA): TGTGCCAGCTCACCACGGACAGGGCGCGAGCAGTACTTC. Its protein product is CASSPRTGREQYF.

This clonotype was recorded a few times. The V call is TRBV2, the J call TRBJ1-1; the match to TRBD1 covers 7 bases. CDR3 length: 14 amino acids. The J segment lost 0 bases and the V segment lost 6 bases, leaving 4 bases of the junction unmatched. Germline V gene data show CDR1 as SNHLY and CDR2 as FYNNEI. The CDR3 DNA follows: TGTGCCAGCAGACTGACAGGGTTGAACACTGAAGCTTTCTTT. It is translated as CASRLTGLNTEAFF.

CDR3 region: CAWNLAGGDTQYF. The DNA of the CDR3 is TGTGCCTGGAATCTAGCGGGAGGAGATACGCAGTATTTT. This chain uses TRBV30 with TRBJ2-3; 11 bases map to TRBD2. Germline-derived CDR1 and CDR2 are GTSNPN and SVGIG (reference sequence). CDR3 length: 13 amino acids. V was clipped by 4 bases and J by 5 bases; unmatched bases: 2.

A few counts support this clonotype. The chain carries TRBV28 and TRBJ2-7; D is unclear. Germline V gives CDR1 MDHEN, CDR2 SYDVKM. Trimming stripped 4 bases from V and 7 bases from J, with 14 bases between. This CDR3 contains 13 residues. The CDR3 sequence: CASSSNDDPEQYF. The CDR3 nucleotides are TGTGCCAGCAGTTCTAACGACGATCCGGAGCAGTACTTC.

The sample holds a few counts of this clonotype. This chain uses TRBV28 with TRBJ1-5; D call uncertain. This CDR3 comprises 16 residues. V lost 6 bases and J lost 4, with 19 bases in between. Germline values: CDR1 MDHEN, CDR2 SYDVKM. CDR3 amino acids: CASSPTYRSQNQPQHF. The CDR3 coding sequence is TGTGCCAGCAGCCCTACATACAGATCCCAGAATCAGCCCCAGCATTTT. Based on the CDR3 plus reference TRBV28 and TRBJ1-5, the full variable domain is DVKVTQSSRYLVKRTGEKVFLECVQDMDHENMFWYRQDPGLGLRLIYFSYDVKMKEKGDIPEGYSVSREKKERFSLILESASTNQTSMYLCASSPTYRSQNQPQHFGDGTRLSIL.

This clonotype was counted ten times or more. This chain uses TRBV10-3 with TRBJ1-5; D unclear. The V end lost 10 bases, the J end lost 4 bases, and 20 bases lay between the germline ends. The CDR3 is 15 amino acids. Germline CDR1 reads ENHRY; CDR2 reads SYGVKD. The CDR3 coding sequence is TGTGCCACGATTGAAGAACTCGGGGATAATCAGCCCCAGCATTTT. The encoded protein is CATIEELGDNQPQHF.

The rearrangement uses TRBV5-6 and TRBJ2-3; D unclear. CDR3 length equals 16 residues. Germline CDR1 SGHDT, CDR2 YYEEEE. V lost 1 base to trimming and J lost 6 bases, with 18 bases between them. CDR3 bases: TGTGCCAGCAGCTTGAACATTTTGACTCAGACGGATACGCAGTATTTT. Protein: CASSLNILTQTDTQYF.